These T cell receptor beta chains were read from a single sample in a study of T cell repertoires in cytomegalovirus infection. These receptors are not linked to any known antigen. TCRdb reanalysed the reads using MiXCR and keeps one entry per CDR3 protein. Among some 900,000 distinct CDR3 sequences listed, about 31% were seen once. The starting material was cultured CD8+ T cells from PBMCs, obtained from culture after CMV antigen stimulation. The receptors stem from a human donor in good health (CMV status not recorded). Some clones in this sample may be carry-over from other donors' samples. CDR3s leave out the opening cysteine and the closing phenylalanine or tryptophan.

V gene	CDR3 protein
TRBV6-5	ASSYGYDQPQH
TRBV12-3/TRBV12-4	ASTSSQGVDGYT
TRBV6-2/TRBV6-3	ASSSAPSIGPYNEKLF
TRBV9	ASSVDWTGESSGELF
TRBV7-9	ASSLVTEGYTEAF
TRBV6-7	ASSYSTLVGFTGELF
TRBV7-3	ASSPHRRGGIDTQY
TRBV19	ASSGPTSEKLF
TRBV6-1	ASSQGGIETFHNSPLH
TRBV15	ATLRGVGDEQF
TRBV7-9	ASSRDRGVTGELF
TRBV6-1	ASSDDKVWMNTEAF
TRBV5-1	ASSVAGGGAYEQF
TRBV10-3	AISETTGPGPYNEQF
TRBV4-1	ASSLGQGDTGELF
TRBV20-1	SATGTKKLYSNQPQH
TRBV7-2	ASSLGPGVYGYT
TRBV7-6	ASSTRTGSSYNEQF
TRBV5-4	ASSFGTGLPYEQY
TRBV10-3	AISGYNEKLF
TRBV12-3/TRBV12-4	ASSLLMGSEAF
TRBV6-8	ASSYYLGGRELF
TRBV10-3	AISESLCASGDQETQY
TRBV6-6	ASSYVQTHEAF
TRBV7-9	ASSPLVTDGYT
TRBV28	ASSLTPRTDTQY
TRBV29-1	SVGPRGGEQY
TRBV2	ASRYLVSADTQY
TRBV6-5	ASIGALAGSGANVLT
TRBV27	ASGFGGRLTDTQY
TRBV6-1	ASSEPDRGTYNEQF
TRBV7-6	ASTPDPGGGQSAYNEQF
TRBV3-1	ASSQVDRGLSEQF
TRBV7-2	ASGGTGSYNEQF
TRBV12-3/TRBV12-4	ASSLRFGVGYT
TRBV6-2/TRBV6-3	ASSYLPLRDNHTIY
TRBV7-4	ASSNDNRVAGELF
TRBV10-3	AISELGRRNTGELF
TRBV4-2	ASSQDLAKLSYNEQF